This T cell receptor beta chain appears in the sequencing data of a study of T cells of healthy individuals. In its sample, this clonotype was seen many times. The CDR3 sequence is 17 residues long. Germline lookup yields CDR1 KGHSH and CDR2 LQKENI. Trimming cost V 8 bases and J 3 bases, with 26 bases left between them. In TCRdb, the 5' RACE reads were re-called with MiXCR into one record per CDR3 protein. The table includes about 53,000 distinct CDR3 sequences, about 15% detected once. The chain combines TRBV18 with TRBJ2-7; D uncertain. This clonotype originated in a human donor in good health. The CDR3 loop reads CASQQSGRPVDCYEQYF. The CDR3 coding sequence is TGTGCCAGCCAACAGTCAGGACGGCCAGTAGACTGCTACGAGCAGTACTTC.